This T cell receptor beta chain emerged from a study of OX40 agonist ivuxolimab in advanced cancers. A note on the overall study: Ivuxolimab was a fully human IgG2 agonistic monoclonal antibody targeting the costimulatory receptor OX40 (CD134). Among the roughly 50 dose-escalation patients, approximately 20 had hepatocellular carcinoma, 15 melanoma, 9 renal cell carcinoma and 9 head and neck cancer. Three dose-escalation patients achieved partial responses, one with hepatocellular carcinoma and two with cutaneous melanoma. The paper describes the monotherapy dose-escalation part (N of about 52 patients) of the phase I trial of ivuxolimab. Peripheral TCRbeta sequencing was intended to test whether TCR sequence diversity was altered and clonal T-cell expansion was caused by ivuxolimab. A male proportion of approximately 83% and a mean age of approximately 61 years, ranging from roughly 23 to 80, were recorded for the dose-escalation cohort. Patients were allowed to have had prior anti-PD-1, anti-PD-L1 or anti-CTLA-4 therapy, and more than 30% of the dose-escalation patients had previously received checkpoint inhibitors. Intravenous ivuxolimab was administered to patients every 2 weeks at six dose levels: 0.01, 0.1, 0.3, 1.5, 3 and 10 mg/kg. Beyond this particular receptor, the publication reports: Clonal expansion of both CD4+ and CD8+ blood T cells was observed from baseline to week 6 at doses 0.1 to 3.0 mg/kg. After ivuxolimab, expanded clones were on average more numerous among CD8+ T cells than among CD4+ T cells. Antigen specificity was not determined for the clonally expanded peripheral T cells. In the 0.1-3.0 mg/kg groups, partial responders were among the patients with the lowest normalized peripheral clonal expansion, particularly in CD8+ T cells. Low levels of normalized T-cell clonal expansion were also shown by some nonresponding patients.

V is reduced by 0 bases and J by 1 base, leaving a spacing of 10 bases between them. The CDR3 numbers 16 residues from cysteine through phenylalanine. Here the CDR3 DNA is all that survives: 48 bases in frame from base 1. In the germline V gene (reference sequence), CDR1 corresponds to SEHNR and CDR2 to FQNEAQ. Patients with autoimmune disease history or receiving systemic immunosuppression were excluded from the trial. Peripheral blood for TCR sequencing was collected from all dose cohorts at baseline, on cycle 4 day 1, and on cycle 7 day 1. Samples came from an open-label, multicenter, first-in-human phase I dose-escalation trial of ivuxolimab. The trial enrolled adults with locally advanced or metastatic head and neck squamous cell, hepatocellular, melanoma or renal cell carcinoma. Before TCR sequencing, CD4+ T cells and CD8+ T cells from peripheral blood were sorted into separate populations.

A remark on this clone: Its antigen has not been determined. Base qualities are not provided; no much larger clone lies one nucleotide away.

Genomic DNA was isolated from the sorted cells so that the TCRbeta CDR3 region could be sequenced. The immunoSEQ Assay was used for sequencing of TCRbeta CDR3 regions. Held by TCRdb, this immuneACCESS table contains in-frame sequences only and omits some clones. Under half of the omission traces to an unresolved V gene where checked; the cause of the rest is unknown. This sample is represented by over 80,000 clones; approximately 86% of them were singletons. More than 0.8% of the sample goes to the ten largest clones. The sequencing used CD4+ or CD8+ T cells sorted from blood, collected in a trial of the OX40 agonist ivuxolimab. This receptor was identified in an adult with an advanced solid tumor such as melanoma, head and neck, liver or kidney cancer. This sequence uses TRBV7-9 and TRBJ1-5, with a tentative D gene TRBD1 over 6 matching bases. CDR3 sequence: CASSLAGGRSNQPQHF. The nucleotides are TGTGCCAGCAGCTTAGCGGGGGGGCGGAGCAATCAGCCCCAGCATTTT.